These T cell receptor beta chains were read from a single sample in a study of cytomegalovirus exposure and HLA in healthy donors. Data came from immunoSEQ multiplex PCR; TCRdb stores just in-frame clones and leaves some out. The data hold around 180,000 clones, with around four fifths observed a single time. Sequencing was carried out using PBMCs. The source of these receptors is a woman aged 45-65 years in good health and CMV-seropositive. Each CDR3 is given with its conserved first and last residue. A D gene is named only where the DNA matches it firmly. Rows may omit the clone size; those that give it use once, few, many or a size class.

J gene | V gene | clone size | D gene | CDR3 DNA | CDR3 protein
TRBJ2-2 | TRBV28 | - | - | TGTGCCAGCAGCCCTGGCCACGCGAACACCGGGGAGCTGTTTTTT | CASSPGHANTGELFF
TRBJ2-3 | TRBV11-2 | - | - | TGTGCCAGCAGCCGGGGGATTACGCAGTATTTT | CASSRGITQYF
TRBJ1-1 | TRBV30 | - | - | TGTGCCTGGAGACCCGCCCGGGGAGAAGCTTTCTTT | CAWRPARGEAFF
TRBJ2-7 | TRBV19 | - | TRBD1 | TGTGCCAGTAGTATATCCAGGGGGCGCGACGAGCAGTACTTC | CASSISRGRDEQYF
TRBJ1-1 | TRBV10-1 | - | - | TGCGCCAGCAGTGCAGGGACTTCGAACACTGAAGCTTTCTTT | CASSAGTSNTEAFF
TRBJ2-7 | TRBV5-4 | - | - | TGTGCCAGCAGCTTGGGAACGGGGAGGTCCTACGAGCAGTACTTC | CASSLGTGRSYEQYF
TRBJ1-1 | TRBV2 | once | - | TGTGCCAGCAGTCCTCGTGACAGTGAAGCTTTCTTT | CASSPRDSEAFF
TRBJ1-1 | TRBV7-8 | - | - | TGTGCCAGCAGCTCATCACCCTATGAAGCTTTCTTT | CASSSSPYEAFF
TRBJ2-5 | TRBV30 | - | TRBD1 | TGTGCCTGGACCGGACAGGGATGGGGAGAGACCCAGTACTTC | CAWTGQGWGETQYF
TRBJ1-2 | TRBV9 | - | - | TGTGCCAGCAGCGTAGCTGTTGAGGGGGTCGACTATGGCTACACCTTC | CASSVAVEGVDYGYTF
TRBJ2-1 | TRBV4-1 | few | - | TGCGCCAGCAGCTTGGGCCTTGTGCCCTACAATGAGCAGTTCTTC | CASSLGLVPYNEQFF
TRBJ1-1 | TRBV7-6 | - | - | TGTGCCAGCAGCTTGGGGTGGACTAACACTGAAGCTTTCTTT | CASSLGWTNTEAFF
TRBJ2-1 | TRBV10-2 | - | TRBD2 | TGCGCCAGCAGTGCTGGACTAGCGGGGGGGCTGAATGAGCAGTTCTTC | CASSAGLAGGLNEQFF